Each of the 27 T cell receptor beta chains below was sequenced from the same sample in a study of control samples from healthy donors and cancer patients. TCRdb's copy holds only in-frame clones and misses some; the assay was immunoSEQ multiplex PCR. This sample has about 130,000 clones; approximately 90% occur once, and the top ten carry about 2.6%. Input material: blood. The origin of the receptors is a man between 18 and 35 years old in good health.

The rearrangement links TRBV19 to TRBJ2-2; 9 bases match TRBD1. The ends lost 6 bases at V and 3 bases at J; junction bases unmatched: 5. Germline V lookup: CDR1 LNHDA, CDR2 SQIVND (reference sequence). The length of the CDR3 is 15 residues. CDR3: CASSSTGGHTGELFF. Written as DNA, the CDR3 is TGTGCCAGTAGCTCGACAGGGGGTCACACCGGGGAGCTGTTTTTT. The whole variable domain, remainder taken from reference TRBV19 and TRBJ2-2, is DGGITQSPKYLFRKEGQNVTLSCEQNLNHDAMYWYRQDPGQGLRLIYYSQIVNDFQKGDIAEGYSVSREKKESFPLTVTSAQKNPTAFYLCASSSTGGHTGELFFGEGSRLTVL.

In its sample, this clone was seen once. DNA of the CDR3: TGTGCCAGCAGCCAGCCCGACAGCTACGAGCAGTACGTC. Protein product: CASSQPDSYEQYV. V gene TRBV3-1 (or the pseudogene TRBV3-2) combines with J gene TRBJ2-7; tentative D call: TRBD1 (5 bases). V lost 3 bases and J 3 bases, leaving 9 bases between the germline ends. CDR3 size: 13 residues. CDR1 is LGHDT, CDR2 YNNKEL, per germline (reference sequence).

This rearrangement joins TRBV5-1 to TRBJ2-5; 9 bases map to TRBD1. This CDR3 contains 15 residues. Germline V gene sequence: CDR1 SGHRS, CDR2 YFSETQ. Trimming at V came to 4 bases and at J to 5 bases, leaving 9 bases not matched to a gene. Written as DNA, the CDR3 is TGCGCCAGCAGCACGAGGTTGGGACAGGGTGAGACCCAGTACTTC. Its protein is CASSTRLGQGETQYF.

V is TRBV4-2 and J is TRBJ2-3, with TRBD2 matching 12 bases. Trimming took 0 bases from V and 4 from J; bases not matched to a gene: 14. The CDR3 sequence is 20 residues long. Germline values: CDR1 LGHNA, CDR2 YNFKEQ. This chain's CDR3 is CASSQDLSASGRAGSDTQYF. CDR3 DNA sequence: TGTGCCAGCAGCCAAGACCTCTCGGCTAGCGGGAGGGCTGGGTCAGATACGCAGTATTTT.

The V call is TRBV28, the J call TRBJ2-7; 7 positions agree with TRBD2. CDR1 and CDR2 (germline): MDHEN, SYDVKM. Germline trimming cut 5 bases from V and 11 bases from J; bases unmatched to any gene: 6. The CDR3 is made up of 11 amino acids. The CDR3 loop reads CASSPGGGEYF. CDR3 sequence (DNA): TGTGCCAGCAGTCCCGGGGGAGGGGAGTACTTC.

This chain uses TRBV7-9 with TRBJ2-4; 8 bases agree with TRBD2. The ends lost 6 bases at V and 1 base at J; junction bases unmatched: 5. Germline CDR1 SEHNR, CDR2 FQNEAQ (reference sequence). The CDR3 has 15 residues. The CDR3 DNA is TGTGCCAGCAGTATGCGGGGGGTCGCCAAAAACATTCAGTACTTC. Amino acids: CASSMRGVAKNIQYF.

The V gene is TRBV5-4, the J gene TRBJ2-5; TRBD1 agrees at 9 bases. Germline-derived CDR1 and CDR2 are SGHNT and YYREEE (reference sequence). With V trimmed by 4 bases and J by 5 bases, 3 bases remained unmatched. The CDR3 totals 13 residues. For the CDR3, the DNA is TGTGCCAGCAGCACCGGACAGGGGGAGACCCAGTACTTC. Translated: CASSTGQGETQYF.

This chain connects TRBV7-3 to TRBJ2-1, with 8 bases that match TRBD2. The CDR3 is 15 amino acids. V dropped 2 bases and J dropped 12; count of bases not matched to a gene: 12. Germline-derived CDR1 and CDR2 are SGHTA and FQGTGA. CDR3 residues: CASSLEGRSREGQFF. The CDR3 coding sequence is TGTGCCAGCAGCTTAGAAGGCCGCTCCCGGGAGGGGCAGTTCTTC.

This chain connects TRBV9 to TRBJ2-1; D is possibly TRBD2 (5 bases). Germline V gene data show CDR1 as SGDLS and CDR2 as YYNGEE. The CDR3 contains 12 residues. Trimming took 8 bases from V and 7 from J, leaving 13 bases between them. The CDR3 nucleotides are TGTGCCAGTGGAGGTTGGGGTAATGAGCAGTTCTTC. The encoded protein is CASGGWGNEQFF. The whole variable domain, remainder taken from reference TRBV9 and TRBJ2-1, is DSGVTQTPKHLITATGQRVTLRCSPRSGDLSVYWYQQSLDQGLQFLIQYYNGEERAKGNILERFSAQQFPDLHSELNLSSLELGDSALYFCASGGWGNEQFFGPGTRLTVL.

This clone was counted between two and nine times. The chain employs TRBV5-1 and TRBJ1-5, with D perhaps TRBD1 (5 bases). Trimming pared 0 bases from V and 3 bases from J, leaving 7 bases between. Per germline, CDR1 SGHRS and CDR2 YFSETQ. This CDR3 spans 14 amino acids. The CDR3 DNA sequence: TGCGCCAGCAGCTTGGGACAGAACAATCAGCCCCAGCATTTT. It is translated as CASSLGQNNQPQHF.

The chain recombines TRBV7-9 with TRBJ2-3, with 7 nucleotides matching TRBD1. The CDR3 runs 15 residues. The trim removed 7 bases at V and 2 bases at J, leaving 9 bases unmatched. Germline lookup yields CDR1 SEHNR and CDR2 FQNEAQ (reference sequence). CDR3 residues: CASKGTVAYTDTQYF. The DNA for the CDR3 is TGTGCCAGCAAGGGGACAGTCGCTTACACAGATACGCAGTATTTT.

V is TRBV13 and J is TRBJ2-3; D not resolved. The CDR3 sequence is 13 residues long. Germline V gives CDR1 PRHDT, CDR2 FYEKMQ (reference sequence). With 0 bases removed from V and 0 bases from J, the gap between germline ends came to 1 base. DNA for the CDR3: TGTGCCAGCAGCTTAGGGAGCACAGATACGCAGTATTTT. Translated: CASSLGSTDTQYF.

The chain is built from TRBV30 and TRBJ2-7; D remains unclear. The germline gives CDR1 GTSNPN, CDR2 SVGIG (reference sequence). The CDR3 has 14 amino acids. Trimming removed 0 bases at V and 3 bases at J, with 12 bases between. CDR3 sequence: CAWSVGLRGYEQYF. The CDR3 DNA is TGTGCCTGGAGTGTAGGTCTCAGAGGCTACGAGCAGTACTTC.

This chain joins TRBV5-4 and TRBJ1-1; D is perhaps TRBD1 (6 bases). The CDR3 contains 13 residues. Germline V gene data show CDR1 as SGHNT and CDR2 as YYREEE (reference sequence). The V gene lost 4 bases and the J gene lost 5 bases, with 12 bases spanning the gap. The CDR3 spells CASSVTGGTEAFF. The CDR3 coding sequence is TGTGCCAGCAGCGTGACAGGAGGAACTGAAGCTTTCTTT.

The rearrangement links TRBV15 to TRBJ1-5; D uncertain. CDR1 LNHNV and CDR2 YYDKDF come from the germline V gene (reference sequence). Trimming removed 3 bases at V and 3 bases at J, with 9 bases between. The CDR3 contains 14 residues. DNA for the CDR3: TGTGCCACCAGCAGCGACCGGATCAATCAGCCCCAGCATTTT. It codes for CATSSDRINQPQHF.

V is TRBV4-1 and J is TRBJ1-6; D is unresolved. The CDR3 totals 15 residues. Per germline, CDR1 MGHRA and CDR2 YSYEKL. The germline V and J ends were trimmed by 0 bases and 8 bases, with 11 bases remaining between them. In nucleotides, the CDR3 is TGCGCCAGCAGCCAAGATACGGGTAGGGATTCACCCCTCCACTTT. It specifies CASSQDTGRDSPLHF.

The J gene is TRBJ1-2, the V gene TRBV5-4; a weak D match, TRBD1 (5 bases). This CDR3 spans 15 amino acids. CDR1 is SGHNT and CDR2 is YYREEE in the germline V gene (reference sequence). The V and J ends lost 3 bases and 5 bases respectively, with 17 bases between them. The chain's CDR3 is CASSYNRRTEYGYTF. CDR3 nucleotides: TGTGCCAGCAGCTATAACAGGCGAACGGAGTATGGCTACACCTTC.

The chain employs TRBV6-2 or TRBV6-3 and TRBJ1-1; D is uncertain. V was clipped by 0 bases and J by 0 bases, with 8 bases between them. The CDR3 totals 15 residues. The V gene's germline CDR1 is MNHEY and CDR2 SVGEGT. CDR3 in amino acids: CASSYSAAMNTEAFF. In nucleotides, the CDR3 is TGTGCCAGCAGTTACTCCGCAGCCATGAACACTGAAGCTTTCTTT.

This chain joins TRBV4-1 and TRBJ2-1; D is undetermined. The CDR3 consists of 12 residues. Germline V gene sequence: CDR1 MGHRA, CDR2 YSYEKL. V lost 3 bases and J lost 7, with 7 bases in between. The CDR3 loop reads CASSQGTNEQFF. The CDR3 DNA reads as TGCGCCAGCAGCCAGGGTACTAATGAGCAGTTCTTC.

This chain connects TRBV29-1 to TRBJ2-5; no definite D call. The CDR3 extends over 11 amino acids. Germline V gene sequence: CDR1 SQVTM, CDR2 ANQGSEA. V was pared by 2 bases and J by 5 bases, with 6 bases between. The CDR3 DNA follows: TGCAGCGTTGAACGGGTGGAGACCCAGTACTTC. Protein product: CSVERVETQYF. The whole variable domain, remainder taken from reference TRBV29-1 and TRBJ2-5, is SAVISQKPSRDICQRGTSLTIQCQVDSQVTMMFWYRQQPGQSLTLIATANQGSEATYESGFVIDKFPISRPNLTFSTLTVSNMSPEDSSIYLCSVERVETQYFGPGTRLLVL.

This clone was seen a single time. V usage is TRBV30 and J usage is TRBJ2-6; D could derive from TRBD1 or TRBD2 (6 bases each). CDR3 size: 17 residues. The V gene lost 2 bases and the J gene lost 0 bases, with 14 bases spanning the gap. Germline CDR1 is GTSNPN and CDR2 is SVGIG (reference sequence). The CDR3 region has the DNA TGTGCCTGGAGTACCGGGGGCACCCACTCTGGGGCCAACGTCCTGACTTTC. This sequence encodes CAWSTGGTHSGANVLTF.

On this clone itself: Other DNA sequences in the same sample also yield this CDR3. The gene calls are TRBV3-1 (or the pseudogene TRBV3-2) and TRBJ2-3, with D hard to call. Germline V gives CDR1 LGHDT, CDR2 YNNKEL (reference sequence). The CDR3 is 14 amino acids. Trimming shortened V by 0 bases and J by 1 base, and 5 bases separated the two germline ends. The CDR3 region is CASSQDRRTDTQYF. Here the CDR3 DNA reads TGTGCCAGCAGCCAAGATCGGCGCACAGATACGCAGTATTTT.

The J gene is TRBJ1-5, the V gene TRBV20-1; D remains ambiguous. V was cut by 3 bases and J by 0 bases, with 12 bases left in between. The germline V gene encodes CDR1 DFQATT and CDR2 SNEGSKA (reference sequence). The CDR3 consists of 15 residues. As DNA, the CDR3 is TGCAGTGCTAGTCTTATCCAGAATAGCAATCAGCCCCAGCATTTT. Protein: CSASLIQNSNQPQHF.

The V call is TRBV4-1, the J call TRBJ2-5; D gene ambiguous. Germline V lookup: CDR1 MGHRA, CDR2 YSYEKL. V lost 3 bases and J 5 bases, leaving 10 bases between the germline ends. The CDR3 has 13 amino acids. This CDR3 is CASSQALSETQYF. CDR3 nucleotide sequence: TGCGCCAGCAGCCAGGCGTTAAGCGAGACCCAGTACTTC.

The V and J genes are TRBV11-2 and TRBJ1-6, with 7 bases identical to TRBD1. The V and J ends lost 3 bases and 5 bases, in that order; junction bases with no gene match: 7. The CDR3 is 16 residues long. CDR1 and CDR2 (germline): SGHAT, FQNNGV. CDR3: CASSLTGIGHNSPLHF. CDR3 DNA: TGTGCCAGCAGCTTGACAGGGATCGGTCATAATTCACCCCTCCACTTT.

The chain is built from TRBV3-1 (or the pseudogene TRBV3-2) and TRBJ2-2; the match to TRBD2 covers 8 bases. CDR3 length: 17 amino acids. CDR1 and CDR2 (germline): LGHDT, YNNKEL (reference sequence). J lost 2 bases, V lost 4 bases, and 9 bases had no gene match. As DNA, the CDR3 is TGTGCCAGCAGCCCCCCTGGAGGACTAGCAAACACCGGGGAGCTGTTTTTT. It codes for CASSPPGGLANTGELFF.

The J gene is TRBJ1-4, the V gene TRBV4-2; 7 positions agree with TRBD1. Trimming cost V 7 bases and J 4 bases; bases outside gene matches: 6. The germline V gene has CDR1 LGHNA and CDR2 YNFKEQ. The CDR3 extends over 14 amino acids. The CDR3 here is CASTTDRVNEKLFF. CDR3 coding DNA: TGTGCCAGCACCACCGACAGGGTTAATGAAAAACTGTTTTTT.